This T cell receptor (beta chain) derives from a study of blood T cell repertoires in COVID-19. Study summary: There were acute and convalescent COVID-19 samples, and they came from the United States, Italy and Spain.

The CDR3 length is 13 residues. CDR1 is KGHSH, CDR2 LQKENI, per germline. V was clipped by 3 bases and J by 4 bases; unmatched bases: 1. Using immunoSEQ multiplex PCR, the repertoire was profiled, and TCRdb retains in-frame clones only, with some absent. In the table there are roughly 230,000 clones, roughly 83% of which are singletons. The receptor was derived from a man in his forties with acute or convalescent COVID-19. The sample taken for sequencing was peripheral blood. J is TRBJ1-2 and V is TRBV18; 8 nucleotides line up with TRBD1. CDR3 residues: CASSPGTGYGYTF. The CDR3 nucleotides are TGTGCCAGCTCACCGGGGACAGGCTATGGCTACACCTTC.